One and the same sample provided the 20 T cell receptor beta chains below, sequenced in a study of CD8+ T cells in alopecia areata. RNA was isolated and reverse transcribed to cDNA, the sequencing template. This table comes from immunoSEQ multiplex PCR, and its TCRdb copy is limited to in-frame clones, with some not included. The sample lists 110,000 or so clones; around two fifths were seen once. The sample comprised CD4+ T cells sorted from blood. These receptors were obtained from a human donor with alopecia areata.

The rearrangement links TRBV29-1 to TRBJ1-5; D call uncertain. This CDR3 is 13 amino acids long. The V gene's germline CDR1 is SQVTM and CDR2 ANQGSEA. The germline V and J ends were trimmed by 6 bases and 3 bases, with 12 bases remaining between them. CDR3 in amino acids: CSVRHRINQPQHF. CDR3 coding DNA: TGCAGCGTGAGGCACAGAATCAATCAGCCCCAGCATTTT. Based on the CDR3 plus reference TRBV29-1 and TRBJ1-5, the full variable domain is SAVISQKPSRDICQRGTSLTIQCQVDSQVTMMFWYRQQPGQSLTLIATANQGSEATYESGFVIDKFPISRPNLTFSTLTVSNMSPEDSSIYLCSVRHRINQPQHFGDGTRLSIL.

This rearrangement joins TRBV29-1 to TRBJ1-1; D may be TRBD1 (6 bases). CDR1 and CDR2 (germline): SQVTM, ANQGSEA. CDR3 size: 15 residues. Trimming took 6 bases from V and 0 from J, leaving 17 bases between them. DNA for the CDR3: TGCAGCGTGAAAAAGTGGACAGAAATGAACACTGAAGCTTTCTTT. Amino acids: CSVKKWTEMNTEAFF.

V and J are TRBV5-6 and TRBJ2-7, with 10 bases matching TRBD1. Germline V gene data show CDR1 as SGHDT and CDR2 as YYEEEE. The CDR3 has 15 amino acids. V lost 4 bases to trimming and J lost 9 bases; unmatched junction nucleotides: 13. The CDR3 DNA reads as TGTGCCAGCAGCCAACATCACGGGACAGGGGACGGGCAGTACTTC. This sequence encodes CASSQHHGTGDGQYF.

This clone showed up just a few times. This chain joins TRBV29-1 and TRBJ2-7; the match to TRBD1 covers 11 bases. Trimming took 6 bases from V and 5 from J; bases not matched to a gene: 3. This CDR3 comprises 12 residues. Per germline, CDR1 SQVTM and CDR2 ANQGSEA. This chain's CDR3 is CSVGQGAHEQYF. The CDR3 DNA reads as TGCAGCGTCGGACAGGGGGCTCACGAGCAGTACTTC.

The rearrangement joins TRBV25-1 to TRBJ2-1; 9 nucleotides match TRBD2. Trimming took 8 bases from V and 2 from J; bases not matched to a gene: 4. The CDR3 length is 14 residues. In germline, CDR1 is MGHDK, CDR2 SYGVNS. The CDR3 region is CASRLAGPYNEQFF. CDR3 sequence (DNA): TGTGCCAGCCGCCTAGCGGGGCCCTACAATGAGCAGTTCTTC.

The genes are TRBV4-3 and TRBJ2-6; D is ambiguous. Looked up from germline, CDR1 is LGHNA and CDR2 is YSLEER. Trimming took 1 base from V and 4 from J, leaving 11 bases between them. The CDR3 is 16 amino acids. In DNA form, the CDR3 reads TGCGCCAGCAGCCAAGGACACCTCTACGGGGCCAACGTCCTGACTTTC. It yields the protein CASSQGHLYGANVLTF.

This clone was observed a handful of times. The genes are TRBV27 and TRBJ2-7; a possible D gene is TRBD2 (7 bases). Germline V gene lookup returns CDR1 MNHEY and CDR2 SMNVEV (reference sequence). CDR3 length: 16 amino acids. V dropped 3 bases and J dropped 6 bases, with 21 bases sitting between them. CDR3 in amino acids: CASSLWGGGIPSEQYF. The CDR3 DNA reads TGTGCCAGCAGTTTGTGGGGGGGCGGGATACCGAGCGAGCAGTACTTC.

The rearrangement links TRBV5-1 to TRBJ1-1; D is unresolved. Germline V gene sequence: CDR1 SGHRS, CDR2 YFSETQ. With 0 bases removed from V and 1 base from J, the gap between germline ends came to 4 bases. This CDR3 is 13 amino acids long. The CDR3 sequence: CASSLASNTEAFF. The DNA of the CDR3 is TGCGCCAGCAGCTTGGCGTCGAACACTGAAGCTTTCTTT.

The V call is TRBV29-1, the J call TRBJ1-1; D remains unclear. This CDR3 is 13 amino acids long. The V end lost 4 bases, the J end lost 4 bases, and 13 bases lay between the germline ends. In germline, CDR1 is SQVTM, CDR2 ANQGSEA. CDR3 nucleotide sequence: TGCAGCGTTGGATGGGGATGGGGCACTGAAGCTTTCTTT. Its protein product is CSVGWGWGTEAFF.

The V call is TRBV30, the J call TRBJ2-1, with TRBD2 matching over 10 bases. CDR3 length: 15 amino acids. The J segment lost 5 bases and the V segment lost 1 base, leaving 5 bases of the junction unmatched. CDR1 and CDR2 from the germline V gene are GTSNPN and SVGIG (reference sequence). CDR3: CAWSAGLAHDNEQFF. The DNA of the CDR3 is TGTGCCTGGAGTGCGGGACTAGCGCATGACAATGAGCAGTTCTTC.

This clone came up a few times. V usage is TRBV2 and J usage is TRBJ2-3; 10 nucleotides agree with TRBD2. The CDR3 has 13 residues. The germline V gene has CDR1 SNHLY and CDR2 FYNNEI. The V gene end was trimmed by 6 bases and the J gene end by 9 bases; junction bases not matched to a gene: 6. The DNA of the CDR3 is TGTGCCAGCAGGCCCCGACTAGCGGGCACGCAGTATTTT. It specifies CASRPRLAGTQYF.

This clone has just a few counts. This rearrangement joins TRBV6-5 to TRBJ2-7; D might be TRBD1 (6 bases). V lost 2 bases to trimming and J lost 1 base, with 9 bases between them. This CDR3 is 14 amino acids long. CDR1 and CDR2 from the germline V gene are MNHEY and SVGAGI. CDR3 amino acids: CASSYAQGSYEQYF. CDR3 nucleotides: TGTGCCAGCAGTTACGCTCAGGGGTCCTACGAGCAGTACTTC.

The V and J genes are TRBV2 and TRBJ2-2, with 7 bases that match TRBD2. Germline V gene lookup returns CDR1 SNHLY and CDR2 FYNNEI. The length of the CDR3 is 14 residues. V was pared by 3 bases and J by 6 bases, with 4 bases of the junction left unmatched. DNA for the CDR3: TGTGCCAGCAGTGATCCACGGGGGGCCGGGGAGCTGTTTTTT. Translating gives CASSDPRGAGELFF. The full variable domain, rest sourced from reference TRBV2 and TRBJ2-2, is EPEVTQTPSHQVTQMGQEVILRCVPISNHLYFYWYRQILGQKVEFLVSFYNNEISEKSEIFDDQFSVERPDGSNFTLKIRSTKLEDSAMYFCASSDPRGAGELFFGEGSRLTVL.

The chain carries TRBV5-1 and TRBJ2-5; 8 bases are shared with TRBD1. Germline CDR1 and CDR2: SGHRS and YFSETQ. Trimming cost V 0 bases and J 3 bases; bases outside gene matches: 1. The CDR3 is 14 amino acids. The CDR3 coding sequence is TGCGCCAGCAGCTTGGAGGGACAGGAAGAGACCCAGTACTTC. Translating gives CASSLEGQEETQYF.

The chain uses TRBV30 and TRBJ1-1; 9 nucleotides line up with TRBD1. The CDR3 runs to 15 residues. J was trimmed by 2 bases and V by 0 bases; bases with no gene match: 4. From germline, CDR1 is GTSNPN and CDR2 SVGIG (reference sequence). CDR3 nucleotides: TGTGCCTGGAGTGTACGGGACAGGGTTAACACTGAAGCTTTCTTT. This encodes CAWSVRDRVNTEAFF.

This clone has only a few counts. The chain carries TRBV29-1 and TRBJ1-1; weak D call: TRBD1 (6 bases). CDR3 length: 16 residues. The V and J ends lost 5 bases and 0 bases respectively, with 19 bases between them. Germline V gene data show CDR1 as SQVTM and CDR2 as ANQGSEA. CDR3 coding DNA: TGCAGCGTTACAGGGACTGGGGGGGGCATGAACACTGAAGCTTTCTTT. Translating gives CSVTGTGGGMNTEAFF.

The chain combines TRBV6-1 with TRBJ1-1; no reliable D call. The CDR3 is 11 residues long. The germline V gene encodes CDR1 MNHNS and CDR2 SASEGT. V gave up 6 bases and J gave up 10 bases, with 12 bases separating them. This CDR3 reads CASSLTELAFF. The CDR3, as DNA: TGTGCCAGCAGCCTGACGGAGCTAGCTTTCTTT.

The chain recombines TRBV25-1 with TRBJ2-5; 7 bases align to TRBD1. V shed 5 bases and J 2 bases; nucleotides not matched to a gene: 8. The CDR3 runs 15 residues. Germline V gives CDR1 MGHDK, CDR2 SYGVNS. This CDR3 is CASSSGTALQETQYF. CDR3 DNA: TGTGCCAGCAGTTCCGGGACAGCCCTTCAAGAGACCCAGTACTTC.

Only a few counts were recorded for this clone. This chain uses TRBV6-5 with TRBJ1-2; possibly TRBD1 for D (5 bases). This CDR3 comprises 11 residues. Trimming cost V 8 bases and J 2 bases, with 6 bases left between them. Germline V CDR1 and CDR2: MNHEY, SVGAGI. The CDR3 sequence is CASGGNYGYTF. The CDR3 DNA follows: TGTGCCAGCGGGGGGAACTATGGCTACACCTTC.

The chain recombines TRBV4-3 with TRBJ1-4; D gene uncertain. CDR1 and CDR2 (germline): LGHNA, YSLEER. V lost 0 bases and J lost 8, with 13 bases in between. The CDR3 totals 15 residues. The CDR3 region has the DNA TGCGCCAGCAGCCAAGATTCAGGAAGACGGGAAAAACTGTTTTTT. Its translation is CASSQDSGRREKLFF.